Detailed here is one T cell receptor (beta chain). The sample is drawn from a study of blood T cells in healthy people across ages. The authors ran a second PCR of 7 to 11 cycles using a sample-barcoded 5' primer and a J-beta primer mix. One entry per CDR3 protein, called by TCRdb with MiXCR from the 5' RACE reads. The data contain roughly 720,000 distinct CDR3 sequences, 53% of them singletons. The sample taken for sequencing was blood. The source of this sequence is an elderly man in good health.

DNA of the CDR3: TGTGCCAGCAGAACAGGGGAGGGTGGCACTGAAGCTTTCTTT. Protein product: CASRTGEGGTEAFF. V and J are TRBV6-5 and TRBJ1-1; 7 nucleotides match TRBD1. The CDR3 has 14 amino acids. Germline lookup yields CDR1 MNHEY and CDR2 SVGAGI. V lost 6 bases and J lost 4; bases outside the gene matches: 8.